Included here is one TCR beta chain sequence, with context. The CDR3 covers 12 residues. V lost 0 bases and J 6 bases, leaving 6 bases between the germline ends. The germline V gene encodes CDR1 LGHNT and CDR2 FRNRAP. This record belongs to a study of OX40 agonist ivuxolimab in advanced cancers. Some clones are missing from TCRdb's copy, which holds only in-frame ones; the method was immunoSEQ multiplex PCR. This table has 65,000 to 90,000 clones, around 89% appearing once. The sample here was CD4+ or CD8+ T cells sorted from blood, taken in a trial of the OX40 agonist ivuxolimab. The chain couples TRBV12-5 to TRBJ2-7; no reliable D call. This sequence originates from an adult with an advanced solid tumor such as melanoma, head and neck, liver or kidney cancer. The CDR3 loop reads CASGLVFGEQYF. CDR3 DNA: TGTGCTAGTGGTTTGGTATTTGGCGAGCAGTACTTC.